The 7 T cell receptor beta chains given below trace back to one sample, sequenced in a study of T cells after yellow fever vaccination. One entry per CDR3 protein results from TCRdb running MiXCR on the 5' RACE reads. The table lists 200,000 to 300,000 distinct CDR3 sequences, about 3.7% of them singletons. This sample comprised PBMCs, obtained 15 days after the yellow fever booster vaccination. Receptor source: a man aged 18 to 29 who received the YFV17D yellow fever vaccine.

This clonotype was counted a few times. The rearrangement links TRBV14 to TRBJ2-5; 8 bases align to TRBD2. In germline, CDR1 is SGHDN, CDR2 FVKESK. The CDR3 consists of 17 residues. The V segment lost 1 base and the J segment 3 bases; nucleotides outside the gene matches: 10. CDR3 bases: TGTGCCAGCAGCCAAGGGAATCTTCCGGGAGGGGAAGAGACCCAGTACTTC. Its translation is CASSQGNLPGGEETQYF.

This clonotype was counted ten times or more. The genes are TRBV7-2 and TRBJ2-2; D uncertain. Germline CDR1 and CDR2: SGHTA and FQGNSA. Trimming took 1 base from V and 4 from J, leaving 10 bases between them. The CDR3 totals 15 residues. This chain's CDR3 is CASSLGFGVTGELFF. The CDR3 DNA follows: TGTGCCAGCAGCTTAGGATTCGGAGTCACCGGGGAGCTGTTTTTT.

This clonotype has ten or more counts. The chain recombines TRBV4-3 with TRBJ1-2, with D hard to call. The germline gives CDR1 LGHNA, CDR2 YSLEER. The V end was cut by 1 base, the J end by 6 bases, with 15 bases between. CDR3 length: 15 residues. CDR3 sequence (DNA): TGCGCCAGCAGCCAAGTCTACCCCCCTCGTCATGGCTACACCTTC. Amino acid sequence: CASSQVYPPRHGYTF.

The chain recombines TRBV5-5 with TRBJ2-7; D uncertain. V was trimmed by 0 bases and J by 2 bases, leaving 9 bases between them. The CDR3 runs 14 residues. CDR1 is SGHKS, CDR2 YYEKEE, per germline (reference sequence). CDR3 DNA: TGTGCCAGCAGCTTGGTGGCGGTAACCTACGAGCAGTACGTC. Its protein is CASSLVAVTYEQYV.

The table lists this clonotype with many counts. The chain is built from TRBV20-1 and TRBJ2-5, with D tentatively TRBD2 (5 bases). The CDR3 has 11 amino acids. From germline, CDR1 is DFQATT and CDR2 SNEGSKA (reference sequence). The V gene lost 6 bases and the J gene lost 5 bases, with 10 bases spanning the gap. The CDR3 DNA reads TGCAGTGCCACACTAGGGGAGACCCAGTACTTC. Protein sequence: CSATLGETQYF.

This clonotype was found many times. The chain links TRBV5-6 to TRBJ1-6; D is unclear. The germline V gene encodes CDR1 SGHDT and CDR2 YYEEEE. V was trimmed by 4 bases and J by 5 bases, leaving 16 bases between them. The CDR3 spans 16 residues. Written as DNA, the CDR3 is TGTGCCAGCAGCCCTCTGACAAGGCTTGATAATTCACCCCTCCACTTT. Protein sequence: CASSPLTRLDNSPLHF.

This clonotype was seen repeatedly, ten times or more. CDR3 in amino acids: CASSVGIPTYEQYV. The CDR3 DNA sequence: TGTGCCAGCAGTGTCGGCATACCTACCTACGAGCAGTACGTC. The gene calls are TRBV6-1 and TRBJ2-7; D call uncertain. Germline CDR1 is MNHNS and CDR2 is SASEGT. The CDR3 is 14 amino acids. The V end lost 4 bases, the J end lost 2 bases, and 12 bases lay between the germline ends.